One sample yielded the 24 T cell receptor beta chains listed below, sequenced in a study of blood T cell repertoires in COVID-19 (dated by TCRdb to 2018 to 2020). Libraries came from the immunoSEQ multiplex PCR assay. What TCRdb holds here is the immuneACCESS table cut down to in-frame rearrangements. Part of the clones is not present; checked against another copy, under half of the missing clones reflect an unresolved V gene, and the others are unexplained. The sample data list around 50,000 clones, and more than 65% of these were observed just once. Of the sample, 7.5% to 8.5% is held by the ten largest clones. Specimen: peripheral blood. These receptors came from a human donor in a cohort sampled during active COVID-19.

This clone occurred a few times. V usage is TRBV18 and J usage is TRBJ2-7; the D gene is possibly TRBD1 (6 bases). Trimming removed 2 bases at V and 3 bases at J, with 8 bases between. CDR3 length: 13 residues. Per the germline V gene, CDR1 is KGHSH and CDR2 is LQKENI. CDR3 in DNA: TGTGCCAGCTCACCATCACAGGGCTACGAGCAGTACTTC. It encodes CASSPSQGYEQYF. The full variable domain, its missing parts supplied by reference TRBV18 and TRBJ2-7, is NAGVMQNPRHLVRRRGQEARLRCSPMKGHSHVYWYRQLPEEGLKFMVYLQKENIIDESGMPKERFSAEFPKEGPSILRIQQVVRGDSAAYFCASSPSQGYEQYFGPGTRLTVT.

This chain uses TRBV19 with TRBJ2-2, with 9 bases fitting TRBD1. After removal of 4 bases from V and 1 base from J, the junction contained 1 base not matched to a gene. This CDR3 is 15 amino acids long. The V gene's germline CDR1 is LNHDA and CDR2 SQIVND (reference sequence). CDR3 in amino acids: CASSRQGVNTGELFF. As DNA, the CDR3 is TGTGCCAGTAGTAGACAGGGGGTGAACACCGGGGAGCTGTTTTTT. Looking up the rest from reference TRBV19 and TRBJ2-2 gives the full variable domain: DGGITQSPKYLFRKEGQNVTLSCEQNLNHDAMYWYRQDPGQGLRLIYYSQIVNDFQKGDIAEGYSVSREKKESFPLTVTSAQKNPTAFYLCASSRQGVNTGELFFGEGSRLTVL.

The V and J genes are TRBV6-1 and TRBJ1-5; no clear D. CDR3 length equals 14 residues. CDR1 and CDR2 from the germline V gene are MNHNS and SASEGT. The V gene lost 2 bases and the J gene lost 2 bases, with 7 bases spanning the gap. CDR3 residues: CASSEWAGNQPQHF. CDR3 DNA: TGTGCCAGCAGTGAATGGGCTGGCAATCAGCCCCAGCATTTT.

V usage is TRBV28 and J usage is TRBJ1-2; 9 bases match TRBD1. From germline, CDR1 is MDHEN and CDR2 SYDVKM. This CDR3 has 15 amino acids. V dropped 5 bases and J dropped 2; count of bases not matched to a gene: 6. CDR3 bases: TGTGCCAGCAGTGAATCGGACAGGGGAAACTATGGCTACACCTTC. It translates to CASSESDRGNYGYTF.

The rearrangement links TRBV5-6 to TRBJ2-7, with D hard to call. This CDR3 comprises 11 residues. V was clipped by 8 bases and J by 5 bases, with 11 bases between them. Germline-derived CDR1 and CDR2 are SGHDT and YYEEEE. CDR3 region: CASRLGNEQYF. The CDR3 DNA is TGTGCCAGTAGACTGGGTAACGAGCAGTACTTC.

The V gene is TRBV4-3, the J gene TRBJ1-5; maybe TRBD1 (6 bases). The CDR3 sequence is 15 residues long. Per germline, CDR1 LGHNA and CDR2 YSLEER. Deletions cut 0 bases from V and 7 bases from J, with 13 bases between. The CDR3 spells CASSQDYRDGQPQHF. The CDR3 coding sequence is TGCGCCAGCAGCCAAGATTACAGGGACGGGCAGCCCCAGCATTTT.

The V and J genes are TRBV4-2 and TRBJ2-1, with D unresolved. Germline V gene lookup returns CDR1 LGHNA and CDR2 YNFKEQ. V dropped 1 base and J dropped 4 bases, with 5 bases sitting between them. The CDR3 has 13 residues. The CDR3 region is CASSQVSYNEQFF. CDR3 DNA: TGTGCCAGCAGCCAAGTCTCTTACAATGAGCAGTTCTTC.

This clone was observed once. The chain uses TRBV30 and TRBJ2-3, with 8 bases that match TRBD2. Germline values: CDR1 GTSNPN, CDR2 SVGIG (reference sequence). The junction had 13 bases not matched to a gene; V was cut back by 7 bases and J by 4 bases. There are 15 residues in the CDR3. DNA of the CDR3: TGTGCCTCCTCAAACCCCAGCGGGAGAGCAGATACGCAGTATTTT. It codes for CASSNPSGRADTQYF. The full variable domain, with the rest looked up from reference TRBV30 and TRBJ2-3, is SQTIHQWPATLVQPVGSPLSLECTVEGTSNPNLYWYRQAAGRGLQLLFYSVGIGQISSEVPQNLSASRPQDRQFILSSKKLLLSDSGFYLCASSNPSGRADTQYFGPGTRLTVL.

This chain connects TRBV6-6 to TRBJ1-1, with no clear D. The CDR3 loop spans 14 amino acids. Per germline, CDR1 MNHNY and CDR2 SVGAGI (reference sequence). V was pared by 2 bases and J by 4 bases, with 11 bases between. The CDR3 loop reads CASSYGQQSTEAFF. The CDR3 DNA is TGTGCCAGCAGTTACGGCCAACAATCCACTGAAGCTTTCTTT.

V gene TRBV27 combines with J gene TRBJ2-7; TRBD2 is a possible D gene (6 bases). With 9 bases removed from V and 0 bases from J, the gap between germline ends came to 12 bases. Germline loops: CDR1 MNHEY, CDR2 SMNVEV (reference sequence). This CDR3 spans 13 amino acids. The CDR3 here is CARGGASSYEQYF. The CDR3 DNA is TGTGCCAGAGGAGGGGCGAGCTCCTACGAGCAGTACTTC.

This clone is categorized as medium-sized. V is TRBV5-1 and J is TRBJ2-7; TRBD2 is a possible D gene (6 bases). Germline CDR1 SGHRS, CDR2 YFSETQ. V was pared by 0 bases and J by 3 bases, with 13 bases between. This CDR3 is 15 amino acids long. The chain's CDR3 is CASSLETAGGYEQYF. CDR3 DNA: TGCGCCAGCAGCTTGGAGACAGCGGGCGGCTACGAGCAGTACTTC.

The V and J genes are TRBV10-2 and TRBJ2-2; TRBD2 is a possible D gene (5 bases). The CDR3 has 14 amino acids. Germline CDR1 reads WSHSY; CDR2 reads SAAADI. V lost 6 bases and J lost 6, with 14 bases in between. The CDR3 DNA follows: TGCGCCAGCAGGTGGGAGAACGGAGCCGGGGAGCTGTTTTTT. This codes for CASRWENGAGELFF.

This chain connects TRBV5-4 to TRBJ1-2, with D possibly matching TRBD1 (5 bases). This CDR3 comprises 13 residues. Trimming cost V 4 bases and J 2 bases, with 9 bases left between them. From germline, CDR1 is SGHNT and CDR2 YYREEE (reference sequence). The CDR3 sequence is CASSPDRNYGYTF. CDR3 in DNA: TGTGCCAGCAGCCCCGACAGAAACTATGGCTACACCTTC. Together with reference TRBV5-4 and TRBJ1-2, the CDR3 gives the full variable domain: ETGVTQSPTHLIKTRGQQVTLRCSSQSGHNTVSWYQQALGQGPQFIFQYYREEENGRGNFPPRFSGLQFPNYSSELNVNALELDDSALYLCASSPDRNYGYTFGSGTRLTVV.

CDR3 in amino acids: CASRGEYEQYF. The CDR3 region has the DNA TGTGCCAGCAGGGGAGAGTACGAGCAGTACTTC. The gene calls are TRBV6-5 and TRBJ2-7; TRBD2 might be the D (5 bases). V lost 6 bases, J lost 4 bases, and 7 bases lay in between. Germline-derived CDR1 and CDR2 are MNHEY and SVGAGI. The CDR3 totals 11 residues.

The chain combines TRBV2 with TRBJ2-5; D perhaps matches TRBD1 (6 bases). The CDR3 has 13 residues. Germline V CDR1 and CDR2: SNHLY, FYNNEI. Trimming left V 7 bases short and J 2 bases short, with 11 bases between. The CDR3 coding sequence is TGTGCCAGCATTGACAGGACACAAGAGACCCAGTACTTC. Encoded protein: CASIDRTQETQYF.

V gene TRBV4-1 combines with J gene TRBJ1-2, with 8 bases identical to TRBD1. J gave up 4 bases and V 0 bases, and 4 bases lay outside the gene matches. Germline assignment: CDR1 MGHRA and CDR2 YSYEKL. This CDR3 is 15 amino acids long. In DNA form, the CDR3 reads TGCGCCAGCAGCCAAGACGGACAGGGAGGCTATGGCTACACCTTC. Amino acids: CASSQDGQGGYGYTF.

The gene calls are TRBV6-5 and TRBJ2-3, with TRBD2 identical over 7 bases. J lost 4 bases, V lost 2 bases, and 3 bases had no gene match. This CDR3 has 14 amino acids. Germline assignment: CDR1 MNHEY and CDR2 SVGAGI. CDR3 in amino acids: CASSYGRGADTQYF. The CDR3 nucleotides are TGTGCCAGCAGTTACGGTCGGGGGGCAGATACGCAGTATTTT.

The chain recombines TRBV12-3 or TRBV12-4 with TRBJ2-1, with 9 nucleotides matching TRBD2. Unmatched junction bases numbered 6, after V lost 6 bases and J lost 9 bases. The CDR3 sequence is 13 residues long. The CDR3 DNA reads TGTGCCAGCAGGGGACTAGCTACGGGTGAGCAGTTCTTC. Translation: CASRGLATGEQFF.

The chain carries TRBV11-3 and TRBJ2-7, with 9 bases fitting TRBD2. The CDR3 runs 15 residues. CDR1 SGHNT and CDR2 YENEEA come from the germline V gene. J was trimmed by 3 bases and V by 5 bases; bases with no gene match: 8. CDR3 residues: CASSRGAGGDYEQYF. As DNA, the CDR3 is TGTGCCAGCAGCCGGGGGGCGGGAGGGGACTACGAGCAGTACTTC.

V usage is TRBV30 and J usage is TRBJ1-2; D is unclear. From germline, CDR1 is GTSNPN and CDR2 SVGIG (reference sequence). Trimming removed 0 bases from V and 4 bases from J, with 15 bases in between. The CDR3 contains 15 residues. The CDR3 here is CAWSVSLGSSYGYTF. The DNA for the CDR3 is TGTGCCTGGAGTGTATCGCTAGGGAGCTCCTATGGCTACACCTTC.

As DNA, the CDR3 is TGTGCCAGCAGCTTCGGACAGGCCGGGGACTACGAGCAGTACTTC. Encoded protein: CASSFGQAGDYEQYF. The rearrangement links TRBV6-2 or TRBV6-3 to TRBJ2-7, with 7 bases aligning to TRBD1. With V trimmed by 6 bases and J by 3 bases, 11 bases remained unmatched. This CDR3 has 15 residues. Germline lookup yields CDR1 MNHEY and CDR2 SVGEGT.

The chain uses TRBV6-5 and TRBJ2-7; 8 nucleotides align to TRBD2. The trim removed 7 bases at V and 0 bases at J, leaving 5 bases unmatched. Per germline, CDR1 MNHEY and CDR2 SVGAGI. The CDR3 has 14 amino acids. CDR3 sequence: CASNSGGNSYEQYF. The CDR3 DNA follows: TGTGCCAGCAATTCGGGAGGGAACTCCTACGAGCAGTACTTC.

The genes are TRBV27 and TRBJ1-1; possible D gene TRBD1, 5 bases. V was cut by 2 bases and J by 0 bases, with 13 bases left in between. The germline V gene has CDR1 MNHEY and CDR2 SMNVEV (reference sequence). The CDR3 runs to 16 residues. The CDR3 bases are TGTGCCAGCAGTTTACCCCTGACAGCTTTGAACACTGAAGCTTTCTTT. Amino acid sequence: CASSLPLTALNTEAFF.

The chain recombines TRBV7-2 with TRBJ2-2; tentatively, D is TRBD2 (5 bases). This CDR3 contains 18 residues. The germline V gene encodes CDR1 SGHTA and CDR2 FQGNSA. V lost 5 bases and J lost 0, with 19 bases in between. The DNA for the CDR3 is TGTGCCAGCAGCCGGGGATACTCGGACCCAGCGAACACCGGGGAGCTGTTTTTT. This sequence encodes CASSRGYSDPANTGELFF. Variable domain in full (rest from reference TRBV7-2 and TRBJ2-2): GAGVSQSPSNKVTEKGKDVELRCDPISGHTALYWYRQSLGQGLEFLIYFQGNSAPDKSGLPSDRFSAERTGGSVSTLTIQRTQQEDSAVYLCASSRGYSDPANTGELFFGEGSRLTVL.